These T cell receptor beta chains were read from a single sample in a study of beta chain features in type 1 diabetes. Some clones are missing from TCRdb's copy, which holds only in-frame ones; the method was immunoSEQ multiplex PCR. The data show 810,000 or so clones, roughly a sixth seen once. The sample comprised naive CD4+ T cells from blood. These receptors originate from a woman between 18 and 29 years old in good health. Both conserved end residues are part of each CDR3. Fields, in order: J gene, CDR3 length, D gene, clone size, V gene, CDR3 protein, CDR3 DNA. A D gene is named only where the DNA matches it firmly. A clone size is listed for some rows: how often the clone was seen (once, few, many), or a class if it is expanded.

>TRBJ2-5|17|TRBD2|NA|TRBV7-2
CATAPAGTSFAWETQYF
TGTGCCACCGCACCGGCCGGGACTAGCTTTGCCTGGGAGACCCAGTACTTC
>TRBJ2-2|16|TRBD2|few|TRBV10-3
CATTLAGGPPTGELFF
TGTGCCACCACCCTAGCGGGAGGGCCCCCCACCGGGGAGCTGTTTTTT
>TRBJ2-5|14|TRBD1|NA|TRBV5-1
CASSLRTGTETQYF
TGCGCCAGCAGCCTGAGGACAGGTACGGAGACCCAGTACTTC
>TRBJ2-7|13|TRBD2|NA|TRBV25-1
CASSDVGTREQYF
TGTGCCAGCAGTGATGTCGGGACTAGGGAGCAGTACTTC
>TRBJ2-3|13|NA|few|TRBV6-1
CASSPSNIDTQYF
TGTGCCAGCAGTCCCTCCAACATAGATACGCAGTATTTT
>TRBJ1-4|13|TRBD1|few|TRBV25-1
CASSGQGNEKLFF
TGTGCCAGTAGCGGACAGGGCAATGAAAAACTGTTTTTT
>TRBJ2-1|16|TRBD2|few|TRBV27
CASRWGLSSSYNEQFF
TGTGCCAGCAGGTGGGGACTATCAAGCTCCTACAATGAGCAGTTCTTC
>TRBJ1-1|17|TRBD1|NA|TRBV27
CASSSPGTGVGGTEAFF
TGTGCCAGCAGTTCCCCCGGGACAGGGGTCGGTGGCACTGAAGCTTTCTTT
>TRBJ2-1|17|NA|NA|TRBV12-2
CASRFTSTGCSYNEQFF
TGTGCAAGTCGCTTTACCTCAACGGGGTGCTCCTACAATGAGCAGTTCTTC
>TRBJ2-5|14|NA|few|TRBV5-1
CASSLGAMQETQYF
TGCGCCAGCAGCTTGGGAGCGATGCAAGAGACCCAGTACTTC
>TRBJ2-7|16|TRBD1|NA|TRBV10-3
CAISESPHGQGYEQYF
TGTGCCATCAGTGAGTCACCGCACGGACAGGGCTACGAGCAGTACTTC
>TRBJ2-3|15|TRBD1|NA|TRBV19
CASRDRAKSTDTQYF
TGTGCCAGCAGGGACAGGGCCAAAAGCACAGATACGCAGTATTTT
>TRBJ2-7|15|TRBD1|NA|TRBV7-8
CASSHKGAVSYEQYF
TGTGCCAGCAGCCACAAGGGGGCAGTCTCCTACGAGCAGTACTTC
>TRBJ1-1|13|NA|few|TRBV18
CASSPGQNTEAFF
TGTGCCAGCTCACCTGGACAGAACACTGAAGCTTTCTTT
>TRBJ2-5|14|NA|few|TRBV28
CASSPPGVRETQYF
TGTGCCAGCAGCCCGCCTGGGGTCCGGGAGACCCAGTACTTC
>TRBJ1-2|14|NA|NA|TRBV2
CASSEEWGVGGYTF
TGTGCCAGCAGTGAAGAATGGGGAGTTGGTGGCTACACCTTC
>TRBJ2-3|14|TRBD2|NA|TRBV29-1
CSVQLAGGTDTQYF
TGCAGCGTTCAACTAGCGGGCGGCACAGATACGCAGTATTTT
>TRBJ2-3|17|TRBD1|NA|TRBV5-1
CASSLAWTGTSTDTQYF
TGCGCCAGCAGCTTGGCTTGGACAGGAACTAGCACAGATACGCAGTATTTT
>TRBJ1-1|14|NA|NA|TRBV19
CASSGSPRNTEAFF
TGTGCCAGTAGTGGCTCCCCAAGGAACACTGAAGCTTTCTTT
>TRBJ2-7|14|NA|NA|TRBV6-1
CASSEGVDPYEQYF
TGTGCCAGCAGTGAAGGGGTTGACCCCTACGAGCAGTACTTC
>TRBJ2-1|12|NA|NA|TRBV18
CASSPGGDEQFF
TGTGCCAGCTCACCAGGGGGCGATGAGCAGTTCTTC
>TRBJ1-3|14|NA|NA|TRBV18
CASSPEGSGNTIYF
TGTGCCAGCTCACCGGAGGGTTCTGGAAACACCATATATTTT
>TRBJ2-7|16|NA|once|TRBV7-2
CASSLAGDRFNYEQYF
TGTGCCAGCAGCTTAGCCGGTGACAGATTCAACTACGAGCAGTACTTC
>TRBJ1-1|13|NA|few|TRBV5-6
CASRKQMNTEAFF
TGTGCCAGCAGAAAACAGATGAACACTGAAGCTTTCTTT
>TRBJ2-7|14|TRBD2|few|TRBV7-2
CASSLGREGYEQYF
TGTGCCAGCAGCTTAGGGCGGGAGGGCTACGAGCAGTACTTC
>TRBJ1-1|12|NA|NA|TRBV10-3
CASKRANTEAFF
TGTGCCAGCAAGAGAGCGAACACTGAAGCTTTCTTT
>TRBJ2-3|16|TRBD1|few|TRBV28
CASSPRTGGITDTQYF
TGTGCCAGCAGTCCTCGGACAGGGGGCATAACAGATACGCAGTATTTT
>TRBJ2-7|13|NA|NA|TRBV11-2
CASSYAQAYEQYF
TGTGCCAGCAGTTACGCCCAGGCCTACGAGCAGTACTTC